This TCR beta chain was recovered during a study of T cell repertoires in aging, cancer and after chemotherapy. General study findings and limits: These repertoire data do not allow conclusions about immunological memory after chemotherapy. Loss of evenness, beyond lost richness, contributed to age-related TCR diversity decline in cancer patients.

Multiplex touch-down PCR with TRB-A/B primers amplified rearranged V-D-J TRB sequences. In TCRdb, the multiplex PCR reads were re-called with MiXCR into one record per CDR3 protein. Of thousands of distinct CDR3 sequences detected, roughly 29% appear once; the ten largest clones hold about 45%. Amplification of TCR beta used genomic DNA extracted from peripheral blood. By sample share, this clonotype is medium-sized. Its antigen is currently unknown. The sequenced material came from blood. This sequence was found in a human donor in good health.

This CDR3 is CASSMGLPNQPQHF. CDR3 sequence (DNA): TGTGCCAGTAGTATGGGGTTACCCAATCAGCCCCAGCATTTT. This chain connects TRBV19 to TRBJ1-5; D not certain. The CDR3 is 14 residues long. The V and J ends lost 3 bases and 3 bases respectively, with 9 bases between them. Germline lookup yields CDR1 LNHDA and CDR2 SQIVND (reference sequence).